This paragraph reports one TCR beta chain. The sample originates from a study of T cells after somatic rescue of genetic block. Profiled with immunoSEQ multiplex PCR; TCRdb holds only in-frame clones, not every one. The sample has about 52,000 clones; around 96% are singletons. Germline CDR1 and CDR2: KGHSH and LQKENI. The CDR3 has 16 residues. With V trimmed by 1 base and J by 3 bases, 5 bases remained unmatched. V and J are TRBV18 and TRBJ2-5; 10 bases match TRBD2. This sequence originates from a child younger than two. The sequenced sample was peripheral blood mononuclear cells (PBMCs). The chain's CDR3 is CASSPQWTSGEETQYF. The CDR3 nucleotides read TGTGCCAGCTCACCACAGTGGACTAGCGGAGAAGAGACCCAGTACTTC.